A single sample is the source of the 8 T cell receptor beta chains below, sequenced in a study of T-cell reconstitution after alpha-beta-depleted transplantation in children. This sample's TCRbeta library carried unique molecular identifier barcodes. TCRdb analysed the PCR reads with MiXCR anew, one entry per CDR3 protein. The sample lists about 360,000 distinct CDR3 sequences; 13% were seen once. The input for sequencing was PBMCs, taken from the stem cell graft. These receptors were collected from a human donor who donated a stem cell graft to a child with Fanconi anemia.

As for this clonotype: One end of the junction is discordant with germline, which a read error may explain. The V gene is TRBV9, the J gene TRBJ2-3; 9 nucleotides agree with TRBD1. The length of the CDR3 is 17 residues. CDR1 and CDR2 (germline): SGDLS, YYNGEE. The DNA of the CDR3 is TGTGCCATCAGCCGTACCGGACAGGGGTACGTGACAGATACGCAGTATTTT. Protein product: CAISRTGQGYVTDTQYF.

In its sample, this clonotype was seen many times. The chain combines TRBV29-1 with TRBJ1-2; possibly TRBD1 for D (5 bases). The CDR3 spans 12 residues. V was pared by 0 bases and J by 7 bases, with 9 bases between. Germline lookup yields CDR1 SQVTM and CDR2 ANQGSEA. This CDR3 reads CSVEEDGGGYTF. In DNA form, the CDR3 reads TGCAGCGTTGAAGAAGATGGGGGTGGCTACACCTTC. Looking up the rest from reference TRBV29-1 and TRBJ1-2 gives the full variable domain: SAVISQKPSRDICQRGTSLTIQCQVDSQVTMMFWYRQQPGQSLTLIATANQGSEATYESGFVIDKFPISRPNLTFSTLTVSNMSPEDSSIYLCSVEEDGGGYTFGSGTRLTVV.

The chain has TRBV14 and TRBJ1-6; no firm D call. The ends were cut back, 2 bases at V and 10 bases at J, with 9 bases in the middle. The germline V gene encodes CDR1 SGHDN and CDR2 FVKESK. The length of the CDR3 is 13 residues. The DNA for the CDR3 is TGTGCCAGCAGCCAACAGGTTGCCTCACCCCTCCACTTT. This translates into CASSQQVASPLHF. Supplemented by reference TRBV14 and TRBJ1-6, the full variable domain reads EAGVTQFPSHSVIEKGQTVTLRCDPISGHDNLYWYRRVMGKEIKFLLHFVKESKQDESGMPNNRFLAERTGGTYSTLKVQPAELEDSGVYFCASSQQVASPLHFGNGTRLTVT.

The rearrangement uses TRBV19 and TRBJ2-7, with D perhaps TRBD1 or TRBD2 (5 bases each). The V gene's germline CDR1 is LNHDA and CDR2 SQIVND (reference sequence). This CDR3 comprises 15 residues. V dropped 3 bases and J dropped 7 bases, with 19 bases sitting between them. The CDR3 is CASSMDRDPINEQYF. CDR3 nucleotide sequence: TGTGCCAGTAGTATGGACCGGGACCCAATCAATGAGCAGTACTTC.

The chain is built from TRBV2 and TRBJ1-5; D call uncertain. In germline, CDR1 is SNHLY, CDR2 FYNNEI. The CDR3 has 12 amino acids. Trimming pared 4 bases from V and 0 bases from J, leaving 1 base between. The CDR3 loop is CASSASNQPQHF. The CDR3 nucleotides are TGTGCCAGCAGTGCTAGCAATCAGCCCCAGCATTTT.

At least ten counts were recorded for this clonotype. The chain links TRBV2 to TRBJ2-2; D is uncertain. Germline V lookup: CDR1 SNHLY, CDR2 FYNNEI. This CDR3 contains 16 residues. Trimming left V 1 base short and J 2 bases short, with 11 bases between. CDR3 nucleotides: TGTGCCAGCAGTGAAGAACGGATAACAAACACCGGGGAGCTGTTTTTT. Translation gives CASSEERITNTGELFF. Filled out from reference TRBV2 and TRBJ2-2, the complete variable domain reads EPEVTQTPSHQVTQMGQEVILRCVPISNHLYFYWYRQILGQKVEFLVSFYNNEISEKSEIFDDQFSVERPDGSNFTLKIRSTKLEDSAMYFCASSEERITNTGELFFGEGSRLTVL.

This clonotype has a handful of counts. The chain employs TRBV12-3 or TRBV12-4 and TRBJ2-1; the D call may be TRBD1 or TRBD2 (5 bases each). Trimming cost V 6 bases and J 10 bases, with 19 bases left between them. The CDR3 length is 14 residues. The CDR3 region is CASRRRDGRSEQFF. The CDR3 coding sequence is TGTGCCAGCAGACGCCGGGACGGCCGGTCGGAGCAGTTCTTC.

There are a few counts of this clonotype. The V and J genes are TRBV5-1 and TRBJ2-1; D gene unclear. Per the germline V gene, CDR1 is SGHRS and CDR2 is YFSETQ. The CDR3 has 13 residues. Trimming left V 0 bases short and J 7 bases short, with 8 bases between. The CDR3 bases are TGCGCCAGCAGCTTGGCTTCAGTAAATGAGCAGTTCTTC. Its protein is CASSLASVNEQFF.